This is a list of T cell receptor beta chains from one sample in a study of Ad26.COV2.S vaccination and SARS-CoV-2 variants. The protocol was immunoSEQ multiplex PCR, while the TCRdb copy is restricted to in-frame clones and leaves out a portion. The table lists about 97,000 clones, over 70% of them singletons. The sequencing here drew on peripheral blood, taken after recovery from COVID-19. These receptors all stem from a human donor who had recovered from COVID-19. Each CDR3 is given with its conserved first and last residue. Fields, in order: D gene, V gene, J gene, CDR3 length, clone size, CDR3 DNA, CDR3 protein. A D gene is named only where the DNA matches it firmly. Size is stated for part of the rows, as once, few or many counts, or as a class when the clone is expanded.

D: TRBD1; V: TRBV5-1; J: TRBJ1-4; length: 15; size: once; DNA: TGCGCCAGCAGCTTGGCCGGGACAGCTAATGAAAAACTGTTTTTT; CDR3: CASSLAGTANEKLFF
D: -; V: TRBV18; J: TRBJ1-1; length: 13; size: -; DNA: TGTGCCAGCTTCCAGGGGTTCAACACTGAAGCTTTCTTT; CDR3: CASFQGFNTEAFF
D: TRBD2; V: TRBV7-2; J: TRBJ2-2; length: 17; size: -; DNA: TGTGCCAGCAGCTTGATGGCGGGGGGCCCAAACACCGGGGAGCTGTTTTTT; CDR3: CASSLMAGGPNTGELFF
D: TRBD1; V: TRBV2; J: TRBJ2-5; length: 16; size: -; DNA: TGTGCCAGCAGTGTTCAGGGGGCTCCTAATCAAGAGACCCAGTACTTC; CDR3: CASSVQGAPNQETQYF
D: TRBD2; V: TRBV2; J: TRBJ2-3; length: 15; size: -; DNA: TGTGCCAGCAGCACTAGCGCCCCTAGCACAGATACGCAGTATTTT; CDR3: CASSTSAPSTDTQYF
D: -; V: TRBV5-5; J: TRBJ2-2; length: 13; size: -; DNA: TGTGCCAGCAGCTTGGTATTGTCCGGGGAGCTGTTTTTT; CDR3: CASSLVLSGELFF
D: -; V: TRBV9; J: TRBJ2-2; length: 15; size: -; DNA: TGTGCCAGCAGCGTAGGGTCACTGAACACCGGGGAGCTGTTTTTT; CDR3: CASSVGSLNTGELFF
D: -; V: TRBV7-2; J: TRBJ1-6; length: 16; size: -; DNA: TGTGCCAGCAGCTTTGCTTTGGGGATACAGGGCGGACCCCTCCACTTT; CDR3: CASSFALGIQGGPLHF
D: TRBD2; V: TRBV3-1/TRBV3-2; J: TRBJ2-1; length: 20; size: -; DNA: TGTGCCAGCAGCCTCCACAACCCCGGACTAGCGGGTGCCTCCTACAATGAGCAGTTCTTC; CDR3: CASSLHNPGLAGASYNEQFF
D: TRBD1; V: TRBV11-2; J: TRBJ1-1; length: 13; size: -; DNA: TGTGCCAGCAGCGCGAGAGGGGACAGTGAAGCTTTCTTT; CDR3: CASSARGDSEAFF
D: TRBD2; V: TRBV9; J: TRBJ2-5; length: 19; size: -; DNA: TGTGCCAGCAGCGTAGGTCAAGGGGGACTAGCGGGGGTGACAGAGACCCAGTACTTC; CDR3: CASSVGQGGLAGVTETQYF
D: TRBD1; V: TRBV4-1; J: TRBJ1-1; length: 16; size: -; DNA: TGCGCCAGCAGCCAAGGGACAGGGGCACGGAACACTGAAGCTTTCTTT; CDR3: CASSQGTGARNTEAFF
D: -; V: TRBV6-5; J: TRBJ1-1; length: 13; size: -; DNA: TGTGCCAGCACCCGGGACGGTAACACTGAAGCTTTCTTT; CDR3: CASTRDGNTEAFF
D: -; V: TRBV12-3/TRBV12-4; J: TRBJ2-7; length: 13; size: -; DNA: TGTGCCAGCAGTAAAGGGAGCCCCTACGAGCAGTACTTC; CDR3: CASSKGSPYEQYF
D: TRBD1; V: TRBV6-6; J: TRBJ2-2; length: 15; size: few; DNA: TGTGCCAGCAGTCGGCCGGGACAGGGGTCCGGGGAGCTGTTTTTT; CDR3: CASSRPGQGSGELFF
D: -; V: TRBV9; J: TRBJ2-3; length: 13; size: -; DNA: TGTGCCAGCAGCCAATGGGAAACAGATACGCAGTATTTT; CDR3: CASSQWETDTQYF
D: TRBD2; V: TRBV11-2; J: TRBJ2-1; length: 17; size: -; DNA: TGTGCCAGCAGCTCCCCCGAGGTAGCGGGGGGTTACAATGAGCAGTTCTTC; CDR3: CASSSPEVAGGYNEQFF
D: -; V: TRBV28; J: TRBJ2-6; length: 13; size: many; DNA: TGTGCCACCAGGGTAAGCGGGGCCAACGTCCTGACTTTC; CDR3: CATRVSGANVLTF
D: -; V: TRBV27; J: TRBJ1-1; length: 13; size: -; DNA: TGTGCCAGCATCCCGTGGGGGAACACTGAAGCTTTCTTT; CDR3: CASIPWGNTEAFF
D: -; V: TRBV19; J: TRBJ1-6; length: 19; size: -; DNA: TGTGCCAGTAGCCAAATTCCCCTGGGGGGCGCGTCCTATAATTCACCCCTCCACTTT; CDR3: CASSQIPLGGASYNSPLHF
D: -; V: TRBV2; J: TRBJ1-4; length: 11; size: -; DNA: TGTGCCAGCAGTCTTAATGAAAAACTGTTTTTT; CDR3: CASSLNEKLFF
D: TRBD2; V: TRBV3-1/TRBV3-2; J: TRBJ2-7; length: 15; size: -; DNA: TGTGCCAGCAGCCAATTAGCGGGGGGATTATCAGAGCAGTACTTC; CDR3: CASSQLAGGLSEQYF
D: -; V: TRBV19; J: TRBJ1-6; length: 15; size: -; DNA: TGTGCCAGTAGTATGACAGATAACTATAATTCACCCCTCCACTTT; CDR3: CASSMTDNYNSPLHF
D: -; V: TRBV5-1; J: TRBJ2-5; length: 14; size: -; DNA: TGCGCCAGCAGCTTGGGAGCCTTCCAAGAGACCCAGTACTTC; CDR3: CASSLGAFQETQYF
D: TRBD1; V: TRBV5-4; J: TRBJ1-2; length: 13; size: few; DNA: TGTGCCAGCACCAAGGAGGGGGCGGCTGGCTACACCTTC; CDR3: CASTKEGAAGYTF
D: -; V: TRBV2; J: TRBJ2-4; length: 16; size: -; DNA: TGTGCCAGCAATAGACCCGGAGGCCAGGTCGTAGACATTCAGTACTTC; CDR3: CASNRPGGQVVDIQYF
D: TRBD1; V: TRBV5-4; J: TRBJ2-1; length: 16; size: -; DNA: TGTGCCAGCAGCTTGGGGACAGGCGCCGGTTACAATGAGCAGTTCTTC; CDR3: CASSLGTGAGYNEQFF
D: TRBD1; V: TRBV27; J: TRBJ2-7; length: 15; size: -; DNA: TGTGCCAGCAGTTTATTTGGGACAGGGGTACGGGAGCAGTACTTC; CDR3: CASSLFGTGVREQYF
D: TRBD2; V: TRBV6-2/TRBV6-3; J: TRBJ2-3; length: 17; size: -; DNA: TGTGCCAGCAGTTACTCGTCGGGGGGGAGTTTCACAGATACGCAGTATTTT; CDR3: CASSYSSGGSFTDTQYF
D: -; V: TRBV30; J: TRBJ1-2; length: 12; size: -; DNA: TGTGCCTGGAGAGGCAATATATATGGCTACACCTTC; CDR3: CAWRGNIYGYTF
D: TRBD1; V: TRBV3-1/TRBV3-2; J: TRBJ2-2; length: 16; size: once; DNA: TGTGCCAGCAGCCAAGCTACTAGGGGGCGGTCCGGGGAGCTGTTTTTT; CDR3: CASSQATRGRSGELFF
D: -; V: TRBV3-1/TRBV3-2; J: TRBJ1-1; length: 15; size: -; DNA: TGTGCCAGCAGCCAAGCTGGCAGGGTGGGGACTGAAGCTTTCTTT; CDR3: CASSQAGRVGTEAFF
D: TRBD1; V: TRBV3-1/TRBV3-2; J: TRBJ1-1; length: 13; size: -; DNA: TGTGCCAGCAGCAACGACAGGGGGGCTGAAGCTTTCTTT; CDR3: CASSNDRGAEAFF
D: -; V: TRBV3-1/TRBV3-2; J: TRBJ2-7; length: 15; size: -; DNA: TGTGCCAGCAGCCGCTTCGGAAGGGGGTCCTACGAGCAGTACTTC; CDR3: CASSRFGRGSYEQYF
D: TRBD1; V: TRBV10-2; J: TRBJ2-7; length: 13; size: -; DNA: TGCGCCAGCAGTCCCGGGACAGGGGGCGAGCAGTACTTC; CDR3: CASSPGTGGEQYF
D: -; V: TRBV4-3; J: TRBJ2-7; length: 14; size: -; DNA: TGCGCCAGCAGCCAGGGCTACCACAGTGGCGAGCAGTACTTC; CDR3: CASSQGYHSGEQYF
D: TRBD1; V: TRBV15; J: TRBJ2-1; length: 15; size: once; DNA: TGTGCCACCAGCAGGCAGGGGGTAATTAAGAATGAGCAGTTCTTC; CDR3: CATSRQGVIKNEQFF
D: TRBD1; V: TRBV10-2; J: TRBJ2-5; length: 13; size: -; DNA: TGCGCCACCTCCTGGACAGGGGGGGAGACCCAGTACTTC; CDR3: CATSWTGGETQYF
D: TRBD1; V: TRBV7-9; J: TRBJ1-2; length: 13; size: -; DNA: TGTGCCAGCAGCCGAGACAGGGTGGGTGGCTACACCTTC; CDR3: CASSRDRVGGYTF
D: -; V: TRBV5-4; J: TRBJ2-6; length: 17; size: -; DNA: TGTGCCAGCAGCTTGGGGGGAAACCCCTCTGGGGCCAACGTCCTGACTTTC; CDR3: CASSLGGNPSGANVLTF
D: -; V: TRBV11-2; J: TRBJ2-3; length: 14; size: -; DNA: TGTGCCAGCAGCTTAGATATCAGCACAGATACGCAGTATTTT; CDR3: CASSLDISTDTQYF
D: -; V: TRBV2; J: TRBJ1-5; length: 15; size: -; DNA: TGTGCCAGCAGTGAACAAGGGGGAGGCAATCAGCCCCAGCATTTT; CDR3: CASSEQGGGNQPQHF
D: TRBD1; V: TRBV5-1; J: TRBJ2-3; length: 16; size: -; DNA: TGCGCCAGCAGCTTTGGACAGGGCCCCCGCACAGATACGCAGTATTTT; CDR3: CASSFGQGPRTDTQYF
D: -; V: TRBV6-6; J: TRBJ1-5; length: 16; size: few; DNA: TGTGCCAGCAGTCTATTGGGTGAGCCTAGCAATCAGCCCCAGCATTTT; CDR3: CASSLLGEPSNQPQHF
D: -; V: TRBV11-2; J: TRBJ1-2; length: 15; size: -; DNA: TGTGCCAGCAGCCCGCAGGTCGGGGGGGCCCATGACTACACCTTC; CDR3: CASSPQVGGAHDYTF
D: -; V: TRBV10-3; J: TRBJ2-5; length: 12; size: -; DNA: TGTGCCATACCTAGGACTCAAGAGACCCAGTACTTC; CDR3: CAIPRTQETQYF
D: -; V: TRBV4-2; J: TRBJ2-5; length: 14; size: -; DNA: TGTGCCAGCAGCCAAGATGAAGGGGTAGAGACCCAGTACTTC; CDR3: CASSQDEGVETQYF
D: -; V: TRBV29-1; J: TRBJ1-1; length: 13; size: -; DNA: TGCAGCGTTTTACAGGCGGGGAACACTGAAGCTTTCTTT; CDR3: CSVLQAGNTEAFF